Listed below are T cell receptor beta chains from one sample, sequenced in a study of shared clonotypes between healthy human individuals. Assay: immunoSEQ multiplex PCR; the TCRdb copy retains only in-frame clones and omits some. Among 640,000 or so clones listed, about three quarters were seen once. Sequenced material: memory CD4+ T cells sorted from blood. Every receptor here comes from a woman aged 25 to 39 in good health. Each CDR3 is given with its conserved first and last residue. D genes are given only for firm matches. Clone size, where shown, is once, few, many, or a class for clones that have expanded.

clone size,J gene,D gene,CDR3 length,V gene,CDR3 DNA,CDR3 protein
few,TRBJ2-3,.,14,TRBV19,TGTGCCAGTAGTATAGTTAGCGGTGAGGATACGCAGTATTTT,CASSIVSGEDTQYF
.,TRBJ2-3,.,17,TRBV21-1,TGTGCCAGCAGCAAAGCGCTAGGGACAAGACCCACAGATACGCAGTATTTT,CASSKALGTRPTDTQYF
once,TRBJ1-2,.,15,TRBV5-1,TGCGCCAGCAGCTTGGTAGCAGCCCCAGGATATGGCTACACCTTC,CASSLVAAPGYGYTF
.,TRBJ1-1,.,12,TRBV4-2,TGTGCCAGCAGCCAAGATGGGAGTTGCGCTTTCTTT,CASSQDGSCAFF
once,TRBJ1-1,.,16,TRBV19,TGTGCCAGTAGTACCCTGCCATCCCCAATGAACACTGAAGCTTTCTTT,CASSTLPSPMNTEAFF
once,TRBJ2-5,TRBD1,16,TRBV4-1,TGCGCCAGCAGCCAAGATGGGGACAGTATTCGAGAGACCCAGTACTTC,CASSQDGDSIRETQYF
once,TRBJ2-1,TRBD1,16,TRBV15,TGTGCCACCAGTCCAGGGGGCGGGAATTCCTACAATGAGCAGTTCTTC,CATSPGGGNSYNEQFF
.,TRBJ2-7,.,13,TRBV6-6,TGTGCCACCAAACAACCACAGGGTTCCGAGCAGTACTTC,CATKQPQGSEQYF
.,TRBJ1-4,TRBD1,15,TRBV5-1,TGCGCCAGCAGCTCGACGACAGGGTTTTATGAAAAACTGTTTTTT,CASSSTTGFYEKLFF
.,TRBJ1-1,TRBD1,15,TRBV7-9,TGTGCCAGCAGCTCCCAGGGGGCCCTCTTAGGAGAAGCTTTCTTT,CASSSQGALLGEAFF
once,TRBJ1-4,.,16,TRBV5-1,TGCGCCAGCAGCTTGGGACGCGTTGCAACTAATGAAAAACTGTTTTTT,CASSLGRVATNEKLFF
.,TRBJ1-1,.,14,TRBV5-4,TGTGCCAGCAGCGGTGACGGCCAGGCCACTGAAGCTTTCTTT,CASSGDGQATEAFF
many,TRBJ2-1,TRBD2,15,TRBV28,TGTGCCAGCACCTCCGGGACTAGCGGATACAATGAGCAGTTCTTC,CASTSGTSGYNEQFF
once,TRBJ1-4,.,14,TRBV18,TGTGCCAGCTCACCGGACGTCGAGAGGGAAAAACTGTTTTTT,CASSPDVEREKLFF
.,TRBJ2-3,.,14,TRBV5-1,TGCGCCAGCAGAGCGCGGAGTAGCACAGATACGCAGTATTTT,CASRARSSTDTQYF
.,TRBJ2-1,TRBD2,13,TRBV27,TGTGCCAGCAGTTTTGCGGGAGGGAATGAGCAGTTCTTC,CASSFAGGNEQFF
.,TRBJ2-1,.,13,TRBV7-8,TGTGCCAGCAGCTTAACAAGGGAAGGGATTAAGTTCTTC,CASSLTREGIKFF
.,TRBJ2-1,TRBD2,16,TRBV5-1,TGCGCCAGCAACCCGACTAGCGGGAGACCAGTTGAAGAGCAGTTCTTC,CASNPTSGRPVEEQFF
.,TRBJ2-7,.,13,TRBV28,TGTGCCAGCACCCATAGCGTCACCTACGAGCAGTACTTC,CASTHSVTYEQYF
.,TRBJ2-6,TRBD1,19,TRBV18,TGTGCCAGCTCACCGAACTTGACAGGGTTAAGCTCTGGGGCCAACGTCCTGACTTTC,CASSPNLTGLSSGANVLTF
.,TRBJ2-1,TRBD2,14,TRBV27,TGTGCCAGCAGTTTCACTAGCGGGAGGAATGAGCAGTTCTTC,CASSFTSGRNEQFF
once,TRBJ1-5,.,15,TRBV7-2,TGTGCCAGCAGCTCGAAAACAGGGACCAATCAGCCCCAGCATTTT,CASSSKTGTNQPQHF
few,TRBJ2-1,.,11,TRBV7-6,TGTGCCAGCAGCTTACCTAATGAGCAGTTCTTC,CASSLPNEQFF
.,TRBJ2-7,TRBD1,14,TRBV14,TGTGCCAGCAGCCAAGGGGACAGGGCCTACGAGCAGTACTTC,CASSQGDRAYEQYF
few,TRBJ2-2,.,14,TRBV5-6,TGTGCCAGCAGCTTGGTTCATACGGACGGGGAGCTGTTTTTT,CASSLVHTDGELFF
.,TRBJ1-1,.,14,TRBV10-3,TGTGCCTCCAAACAGGAAGGGGTGAACACTGAAGCTTTCTTT,CASKQEGVNTEAFF
many,TRBJ2-7,.,10,TRBV7-9,TGTGCCAGCGGACACTACGAGCAGTACTTC,CASGHYEQYF
.,TRBJ2-5,.,14,TRBV9,TGTGCCAGCAGCAGACGACACAGGGAAGAGACCCAGTACTTC,CASSRRHREETQYF
few,TRBJ2-2,TRBD2,15,TRBV10-3,TGTGCCATCGGGGGACTAGCGGGAGAAATTGGGGAGCTGTTTTTT,CAIGGLAGEIGELFF
few,TRBJ2-3,TRBD1,14,TRBV5-1,TGCGCCAGCAGCTTGGGGACAGGGGGAAATACGCAGTATTTT,CASSLGTGGNTQYF
.,TRBJ1-5,TRBD1,19,TRBV7-6,TGTGCCAGCAGCCTTACCCGTCGACAGGGGGAATCAGAAAGTCAGCCCCAGCATTTT,CASSLTRRQGESESQPQHF
.,TRBJ2-7,.,13,TRBV2,TGTGCCAGCAGCACCGACAGTTCCTACGAGCAGTACTTC,CASSTDSSYEQYF
once,TRBJ2-1,TRBD2,13,TRBV7-2,TGTGCCAGCAGCTTGGGACTAGCGGTTTTGGGGTTCTTC,CASSLGLAVLGFF
.,TRBJ2-1,TRBD1,11,TRBV18,TGTGCCAGTTCAGGGGGCAATGAGCAGTTCTTC,CASSGGNEQFF
.,TRBJ1-3,.,16,TRBV19,TGTGCCAGTAGTCCTCCCGAAGGGAGGGGTGGAAACACCATATATTTT,CASSPPEGRGGNTIYF
.,TRBJ2-1,TRBD2,17,TRBV4-2,TGTGCCAGCAGCCAAAATGGGGGCGGGAGGCCCCACAATGAGCAGTTCTTC,CASSQNGGGRPHNEQFF
few,TRBJ1-2,.,12,TRBV29-1,TGCAGCGTTGTGCGGACTAACTATGGCTACACCTTC,CSVVRTNYGYTF
.,TRBJ1-5,.,14,TRBV27,TGTGCCAGCAAACTCGGGGGTTTCGGTCAGCCCCAGCATTTT,CASKLGGFGQPQHF
.,TRBJ2-5,.,15,TRBV25-1,TGTGCCAGCAGTGCCACGGGTGGTTGGCAAGAGACCCAGTACTTC,CASSATGGWQETQYF
.,TRBJ1-2,TRBD1,13,TRBV28,TGTGCCAGCGTCATGGGACAGAACTATGGCTACACCTTC,CASVMGQNYGYTF
.,TRBJ2-7,.,16,TRBV25-1,TGTGCCAGCAGTGAATATACGGGGGTTAATCTTCTCGAGCAGTACTTC,CASSEYTGVNLLEQYF
.,TRBJ1-5,.,17,TRBV19,TGTGCCAGTAGTCCACGGGGGGTAGGGATGCCGAATCAGCCCCAGCATTTT,CASSPRGVGMPNQPQHF
.,TRBJ2-7,TRBD2,13,TRBV2,TGTGCCAGCGAAGGGACTAACTCCTACGAGCAGTACTTC,CASEGTNSYEQYF
.,TRBJ2-2,TRBD1,16,TRBV2,TGTGCCAGCAGTTATGGACAGGGGCCGAACACCGGGGAGCTGTTTTTT,CASSYGQGPNTGELFF
.,TRBJ1-2,.,14,TRBV25-1,TGTGCCAGCAGTGACCCCCAGCAGGACTATGGCTACACCTTC,CASSDPQQDYGYTF
.,TRBJ2-1,TRBD1,13,TRBV28,TGTGCCAGCATTTCAGGGGGTTACAATGAGCAGTTCTTC,CASISGGYNEQFF
.,TRBJ1-1,TRBD1,15,TRBV7-9,TGTGCCAGCAGCACCCGGACAGGCGGGAACACTGAAGCTTTCTTT,CASSTRTGGNTEAFF
.,TRBJ2-7,.,14,TRBV28,TGTGCCAGCAGTTTATCCGGACTCTCCTACGAGCAGTACTTC,CASSLSGLSYEQYF
once,TRBJ2-7,TRBD1,15,TRBV6-1,TGTGCCAGCAGTGTAACGGGACAGGTCACCTACGAGCAGTACTTC,CASSVTGQVTYEQYF
.,TRBJ2-1,TRBD1,14,TRBV5-1,TGCGCCAGCAGCTCGACGGGACAGTACAATGAGCAGTTCTTC,CASSSTGQYNEQFF
.,TRBJ1-1,.,13,TRBV5-1,TGCGCCAGCAGCCAGGACGGGAGGGATGAAGCTTTCTTT,CASSQDGRDEAFF
.,TRBJ2-7,TRBD2,15,TRBV2,TGTGCCAGCAGTGAGCGGGTAGGGACTAGCGGTGAGCAGTACTTC,CASSERVGTSGEQYF
.,TRBJ2-7,.,15,TRBV18,TGTGCCAGCTCACCAGGGACGGCTATTTCCTACGAGCAGTACTTC,CASSPGTAISYEQYF
.,TRBJ2-3,TRBD2,14,TRBV2,TGTGCCACCGCTACAGCGGGGTGGGCAGATACGCAGTATTTT,CATATAGWADTQYF
.,TRBJ1-3,.,17,TRBV19,TGTGCCAGTAGTCTAAAGGGAGGCAGCACGATGCGGAACACCATATATTTT,CASSLKGGSTMRNTIYF
.,TRBJ2-2,.,13,TRBV19,TGTGCCAGTACCCCGAAAGGGGCCGGGGAGCTGTTTTTT,CASTPKGAGELFF
.,TRBJ1-1,.,13,TRBV18,TGTGCCAGCTCACCCGGGGAAAACACTGAAGCTTTCTTT,CASSPGENTEAFF
.,TRBJ2-3,.,13,TRBV5-1,TGCGCCAGCAGTTCCGCAGTGGCAGATACGCAGTATTTT,CASSSAVADTQYF
few,TRBJ1-5,.,13,TRBV25-1,TGTGCCAGCTCACAGGGTAACAATCAGCCCCAGCATTTT,CASSQGNNQPQHF